The 22 T cell receptor beta chains below were found in one sample sequenced in a study of cytomegalovirus exposure and HLA in healthy donors. 60 Vbeta and 13 Jbeta primers were used in PCR. Generated by immunoSEQ multiplex PCR, the TCRdb table keeps only in-frame clones and is missing some. Found here are 150,000 to 200,000 clones, 80% to 85% of them singletons; the top ten hold less than 1%. Sequencing was carried out using PBMCs. Receptors originate from a girl aged 2 to 9 in good health and CMV-seropositive.

The table lists this clone with a count of one. The V gene is TRBV27, the J gene TRBJ2-1; weak D call: TRBD2 (7 bases). The CDR3 has 19 amino acids. V gave up 2 bases and J gave up 4 bases, with 24 bases separating them. Germline V gene data show CDR1 as MNHEY and CDR2 as SMNVEV (reference sequence). CDR3 loop: CASSLRSTGIAGGYNEQFF. CDR3 bases: TGTGCCAGCAGTTTAAGGTCAACAGGGATAGCGGGTGGGTACAATGAGCAGTTCTTC.

This chain uses TRBV29-1 with TRBJ1-1, with D uncertain. The CDR3 covers 13 residues. Germline CDR1 SQVTM, CDR2 ANQGSEA. Trimming took off 4 bases at V and 6 bases at J, with 15 bases between the two ends. The CDR3 region has the DNA TGCAGCGTTGCCCACCCCGGAGCGCCTGAAGCTTTCTTT. Translating it yields CSVAHPGAPEAFF.

This chain connects TRBV9 to TRBJ2-5, with 9 bases that match TRBD2. Trimming took 4 bases from V and 4 from J; bases not matched to a gene: 17. The CDR3 spans 18 residues. Germline assignment: CDR1 SGDLS and CDR2 YYNGEE. In DNA form, the CDR3 reads TGTGCCAGCAGCCTCTCAGGGACTAGCTTGATGGGGGTAGAGACCCAGTACTTC. Translating gives CASSLSGTSLMGVETQYF. The entire variable domain, with the rest obtained from reference TRBV9 and TRBJ2-5, is as follows: DSGVTQTPKHLITATGQRVTLRCSPRSGDLSVYWYQQSLDQGLQFLIQYYNGEERAKGNILERFSAQQFPDLHSELNLSSLELGDSALYFCASSLSGTSLMGVETQYFGPGTRLLVL.

The chain is built from TRBV28 and TRBJ2-7; the D gene is possibly TRBD2 (5 bases). Germline V CDR1 and CDR2: MDHEN, SYDVKM. The CDR3 totals 16 residues. The ends were cut back, 3 bases at V and 0 bases at J, with 15 bases in the middle. The CDR3 reads CASSFPLIGGSYEQYF. The CDR3 DNA is TGTGCCAGCAGTTTCCCTTTAATAGGAGGCTCCTACGAGCAGTACTTC.

The chain employs TRBV5-1 and TRBJ2-7; 7 nucleotides match TRBD1. Germline-derived CDR1 and CDR2 are SGHRS and YFSETQ. Trimming cost V 4 bases and J 9 bases; bases outside gene matches: 13. There are 14 residues in the CDR3. The CDR3 DNA follows: TGCGCCAGCAGCCCTGGGACAGCCAGCCGGGGGCAGTACTTC. This codes for CASSPGTASRGQYF. Supplemented by reference TRBV5-1 and TRBJ2-7, the full variable domain reads KAGVTQTPRYLIKTRGQQVTLSCSPISGHRSVSWYQQTPGQGLQFLFEYFSETQRNKGNFPGRFSGRQFSNSRSEMNVSTLELGDSALYLCASSPGTASRGQYFGPGTRLTVT.

V and J are TRBV27 and TRBJ2-5; TRBD2 matches at 11 bases. This CDR3 is 17 amino acids long. Unmatched junction bases numbered 8, after V lost 5 bases and J lost 0 bases. Germline V gene sequence: CDR1 MNHEY, CDR2 SMNVEV (reference sequence). The CDR3 region is CASSPGLAGADQETQYF. In DNA form, the CDR3 reads TGTGCCAGCAGTCCAGGACTAGCGGGTGCAGACCAAGAGACCCAGTACTTC.

The V and J genes are TRBV19 and TRBJ1-1; maybe TRBD1 (5 bases). The CDR3 has 14 residues. Trimming stripped 3 bases from V and 3 bases from J, with 11 bases between. The germline V gene has CDR1 LNHDA and CDR2 SQIVND (reference sequence). The CDR3 sequence is CASSIRGGDTEAFF. The CDR3 DNA reads as TGTGCCAGTAGTATTAGGGGAGGTGACACTGAAGCTTTCTTT.

The chain combines TRBV30 with TRBJ2-7; 7 nucleotides agree with TRBD2. The CDR3 contains 16 residues. Losses at the gene ends were 4 bases for V and 6 bases for J; bases not matched to a gene: 18. Looked up from germline, CDR1 is GTSNPN and CDR2 is SVGIG (reference sequence). CDR3 DNA: TGTGCCTGGAAGGGCCAGTTTGCGGGAGTGTGGAGCGAGCAGTACTTC. Translation: CAWKGQFAGVWSEQYF.

The chain uses TRBV7-6 and TRBJ2-5; D is unclear. Trimming pared 1 base from V and 0 bases from J, leaving 6 bases between. CDR1 is SGHVS and CDR2 is FNYEAQ in the germline V gene. The CDR3 spans 14 residues. This CDR3 reads CASSLEPNQETQYF. The CDR3 coding sequence is TGTGCCAGCAGCTTAGAGCCAAACCAAGAGACCCAGTACTTC.

The rearrangement uses TRBV7-9 and TRBJ2-2, with 7 bases that match TRBD2. Germline loops: CDR1 SEHNR, CDR2 FQNEAQ (reference sequence). This CDR3 has 18 residues. J gave up 1 base and V 0 bases, and 8 bases lay outside the gene matches. CDR3 sequence reads: CASSLAPPLAVNTGELFF. As DNA, the CDR3 is TGTGCCAGCAGCTTAGCCCCCCCTCTAGCGGTGAACACCGGGGAGCTGTTTTTT. Full variable domain (missing parts from reference TRBV7-9 and TRBJ2-2): DTGVSQNPRHKITKRGQNVTFRCDPISEHNRLYWYRQTLGQGPEFLTYFQNEAQLEKSRLLSDRFSAERPKGSFSTLEIQRTEQGDSAMYLCASSLAPPLAVNTGELFFGEGSRLTVL.

The CDR3 coding sequence is TGTGCCAGCAGGCCCAGGGTGGGAAACACCATATATTTT. It codes for CASRPRVGNTIYF. The chain recombines TRBV28 with TRBJ1-3; a possible D gene is TRBD1 (5 bases). This CDR3 has 13 residues. V dropped 6 bases and J dropped 4 bases, with 10 bases sitting between them. The germline gives CDR1 MDHEN, CDR2 SYDVKM. Drawing the rest from reference TRBV28 and TRBJ1-3, the complete variable domain is DVKVTQSSRYLVKRTGEKVFLECVQDMDHENMFWYRQDPGLGLRLIYFSYDVKMKEKGDIPEGYSVSREKKERFSLILESASTNQTSMYLCASRPRVGNTIYFGEGSWLTVV.

CDR3 region: CASSYSFGLVGEQFF. CDR3 DNA: TGTGCCAGCAGTTACTCCTTCGGACTAGTGGGTGAGCAGTTCTTC. The chain joins TRBV6-5 to TRBJ2-1, with 7 nucleotides matching TRBD2. Germline V gene data show CDR1 as MNHEY and CDR2 as SVGAGI. This CDR3 comprises 15 residues. J gave up 9 bases and V 0 bases, and 8 bases lay outside the gene matches.

The V call is TRBV11-3, the J call TRBJ2-5; D gene uncertain. The CDR3 contains 12 residues. Germline V gives CDR1 SGHNT, CDR2 YENEEA. Trimming took off 0 bases at V and 7 bases at J, with 6 bases between the two ends. CDR3 loop: CASSLDHGTQYF. CDR3 DNA sequence: TGTGCCAGCAGCTTAGATCACGGGACCCAGTACTTC. The whole variable domain, remainder taken from reference TRBV11-3 and TRBJ2-5, is EAGVVQSPRYKIIEKKQPVAFWCNPISGHNTLYWYLQNLGQGPELLIRYENEEAVDDSQLPKDRFSAERLKGVDSTLKIQPAELGDSAVYLCASSLDHGTQYFGPGTRLLVL.

The rearrangement links TRBV12-5 to TRBJ1-2; 8 bases fit TRBD1. Germline V gene lookup returns CDR1 LGHNT and CDR2 FRNRAP. The CDR3 sequence is 14 residues long. The ends lost 5 bases at V and 3 bases at J; junction bases unmatched: 5. CDR3 region: CASGRTGWDYGYTF. The CDR3, as DNA: TGTGCTAGTGGTCGGACAGGGTGGGACTATGGCTACACCTTC.

The J gene is TRBJ1-5, the V gene TRBV2; a possible D gene is TRBD1 (6 bases). CDR1 is SNHLY and CDR2 is FYNNEI in the germline V gene. Trimming took off 1 base at V and 0 bases at J, with 10 bases between the two ends. The CDR3 extends over 16 amino acids. The CDR3 protein is CASSEGTDSSNQPQHF. The CDR3 coding sequence is TGTGCCAGCAGTGAAGGGACGGACAGTAGCAATCAGCCCCAGCATTTT.

V and J are TRBV6-4 and TRBJ2-2, with a tentative D call TRBD1 (6 bases). Germline values: CDR1 MRHNA, CDR2 SNTAGT. The CDR3 runs 14 residues. The V end was cut by 3 bases, the J end by 5 bases, with 10 bases between. The CDR3 DNA sequence: TGTGCCAGCAGTGAAAACAGGGAAACCGGGGAGCTGTTTTTT. Its protein is CASSENRETGELFF.

The rearrangement links TRBV30 to TRBJ1-1; D call uncertain. The CDR3 consists of 12 residues. Per germline, CDR1 GTSNPN and CDR2 SVGIG (reference sequence). V was clipped by 0 bases and J by 11 bases, with 13 bases between them. CDR3: CAWSVVPVEAFF. Here the CDR3 DNA reads TGTGCCTGGAGTGTCGTGCCCGTTGAGGCTTTCTTT. Combining the CDR3 with reference TRBV30 and TRBJ1-1 gives the whole variable domain SQTIHQWPATLVQPVGSPLSLECTVEGTSNPNLYWYRQAAGRGLQLLFYSVGIGQISSEVPQNLSASRPQDRQFILSSKKLLLSDSGFYLCAWSVVPVEAFFGQGTRLTVV.

The CDR3 sequence: CASSLDRQGRAFF. CDR3 in DNA: TGTGCCAGCAGCTTAGACCGACAGGGTCGGGCTTTCTTT. This chain links TRBV11-3 with TRBJ1-1; 7 bases line up with TRBD1. V trimming: 0 bases; J trimming: 11 bases; junction bases outside the gene matches: 6. Germline V CDR1 and CDR2: SGHNT, YENEEA. The CDR3 is 13 amino acids. The full variable domain, rest sourced from reference TRBV11-3 and TRBJ1-1, is EAGVVQSPRYKIIEKKQPVAFWCNPISGHNTLYWYLQNLGQGPELLIRYENEEAVDDSQLPKDRFSAERLKGVDSTLKIQPAELGDSAVYLCASSLDRQGRAFFGQGTRLTVV.

This chain links TRBV27 with TRBJ2-1; D is ambiguous. The CDR3 contains 11 residues. In germline, CDR1 is MNHEY, CDR2 SMNVEV (reference sequence). Trimming stripped 0 bases from V and 9 bases from J, with 3 bases between. The CDR3, as DNA: TGTGCCAGCAGTTTATCCGGTGAGCAGTTCTTC. Its protein product is CASSLSGEQFF.

This CDR3 is CATADSSNSPLHF. The CDR3 nucleotides are TGTGCCACCGCGGACAGCTCAAATTCACCCCTCCACTTT. The rearrangement uses TRBV19 and TRBJ1-6, with a tentative D call TRBD1 (6 bases). This CDR3 region has 13 residues. Trimming left V 10 bases short and J 7 bases short, with 14 bases between. Germline loops: CDR1 LNHDA, CDR2 SQIVND (reference sequence).

This chain joins TRBV30 and TRBJ2-2; unclear D gene. CDR1 GTSNPN and CDR2 SVGIG come from the germline V gene (reference sequence). This CDR3 has 14 residues. Trimming shortened V by 2 bases and J by 6 bases, and 13 bases separated the two germline ends. This chain's CDR3 is CAWSRTTPAGELFF. The CDR3 nucleotides read TGTGCCTGGAGTCGAACTACCCCGGCCGGGGAGCTGTTTTTT.

The chain joins TRBV11-2 to TRBJ2-7; 8 bases line up with TRBD2. CDR1 is SGHAT and CDR2 is FQNNGV in the germline V gene. The CDR3 contains 14 residues. V shed 5 bases and J 4 bases; nucleotides not matched to a gene: 7. CDR3: CASSLSGTVYEQYF. The CDR3 DNA sequence: TGTGCCAGCAGCCTTAGCGGGACTGTTTACGAGCAGTACTTC.